The text below deals with one TCR beta chain. Its antigen has not been determined. Base qualities were left out, and no much larger clone turns up one base away. This entry is derived from a study of blood T cell repertoires in COVID-19 (dated by TCRdb to 2020 to 2021). Concerning the study at large: Samples from collaborators originated in the United States, Italy and Spain and spanned both the acute and convalescent phases of COVID-19. HLA class I and class II types, where available, came from metadata supplied by the sample provider rather than from assay-based typing. A freely available public database, intended as a resource for researchers studying the immune response to SARS-CoV-2, is where the repertoires were released. The material from the prospective study consisted of cDNA or gDNA derived from T cells, B-cell-depleted T cells, or PBMCs. The samples were drawn from two sources: the first 160 participants of the ongoing ImmuneRACE study, and fewer than 1,500 subjects contributed by 6 global collaborators. Nearly every sample came with metadata listing a de-identified subject ID, COVID-19 status, age in years and sex. Subjects who had been exposed to COVID-19, were actively infected with it, or had recovered from it provided the deeply sampled blood TCRbeta repertoires that made up the dataset.

TCRbeta CDR3 regions were amplified from genomic DNA by means of the immunoSEQ Assay, a bias-controlled multiplex PCR. Processing in the source paper ran as follows. Nucleated cell counts per sample were estimated from amplification of reference gene primers within the assay. To quantify the absolute abundance of each unique TCRbeta CDR3 rearrangement, sequence reads were collapsed and filtered. Productive Simpson clonality was computed per sample as the square root of Simpson's diversity index over productive rearrangements. What TCRdb holds here is the immuneACCESS table cut down to in-frame rearrangements. Part of the clones is not present; checked against another copy, under half of the missing clones reflect an unresolved V gene, and the others are unexplained. V and J calls and clone size come straight from that table; D and trimming were deduced from the DNA. Within this sample are fewer than 450,000 clones, with 88% of them counted one time only. The ten top clones hold roughly 12% of the sample.

The study at large found these results: The quantity of clinical and demographic metadata differed by source and by participant and was supplied without curation.

In Seattle, one collaborating source enrolled patients while the infection was active and tracked those patients longitudinally over the course of disease. Whole blood was collected in K2EDTA tubes by collaborating institutions according to the institutions' own protocols. For TCRbeta analysis, collaborators shipped samples as frozen whole blood, isolated PBMCs, or DNA extracted from either of those sample types. Sequencing was done on a sample of peripheral blood. The TCR sequence derives from a woman in her forties or fifties with COVID-19, enrolled during active disease.

In nucleotides, the sequence is TGTGCCAGCATGCGCAACCCATTGTGGGAGCAGTACTTC. Protein translation: CASMRNPLWEQYF. Here the chain combines TRBV6-5 and TRBJ2-7; no D gene is confidently identified. V loses 7 bases of germline sequence and J loses 7 bases, and the interval between the two ends is 17 bases. The CDR3 measures 13 amino acids from cysteine to phenylalanine. Just CDR3 DNA is preserved here, 39 bases in frame from base 1. Looking up the germline V gene yields CDR1 MNHEY and CDR2 SVGAGI.